The following is a T cell receptor (beta chain) sequence with its context. This record belongs to a study of shared clonotypes between healthy human individuals. V dropped 0 bases and J dropped 4; count of bases not matched to a gene: 9. The CDR3 is made up of 16 amino acids. Germline V gives CDR1 GTSNPN, CDR2 SVGIG (reference sequence). Positively selected for CCR7, the CD45RO-negative cells used as naive CD8 cells excluded terminally differentiated effector memory CD45RA+ cells. The protocol was immunoSEQ multiplex PCR, while the TCRdb copy is restricted to in-frame clones and leaves out a portion. There are around 2,000,000 clones in the sample; 85% to 95% occur only once, and 1.1% lies in the top ten.

This rearrangement joins TRBV30 to TRBJ1-1; 9 bases fit TRBD1. Specimen: naive CD8+ T cells sorted from blood. This sequence originates from a man aged 18-30 years in good health. CDR3 region: CAWSVTGGGVVTEAFF. CDR3 DNA: TGTGCCTGGAGTGTAACAGGGGGCGGTGTCGTCACTGAAGCTTTCTTT. The entire variable domain, with the rest obtained from reference TRBV30 and TRBJ1-1, is as follows: SQTIHQWPATLVQPVGSPLSLECTVEGTSNPNLYWYRQAAGRGLQLLFYSVGIGQISSEVPQNLSASRPQDRQFILSSKKLLLSDSGFYLCAWSVTGGGVVTEAFFGQGTRLTVV.